Below, 10 T cell receptor beta chains from the same sample are listed, as sequenced in a study of shared clonotypes between healthy human individuals. Profiled with immunoSEQ multiplex PCR; TCRdb holds only in-frame clones, not every one. The sample consists of around 1,900,000 clones, around 93% of them appearing once. Naive CD8 isolation took CD45RO-negative cells positively selected for CCR7 and excluded terminally differentiated effector memory CD45RA+ cells. Sequencing used naive CD8+ T cells from PBMCs. The receptors originated from a man aged 18 to 30 in good health. Some clones in this sample may be carry-over from other donors' samples.

The CDR3 here is CASSGSSGRTDTQYF. In nucleotides, the CDR3 is TGTGCCAGCAGCGGATCTAGCGGCAGGACAGATACGCAGTATTTT. The chain has TRBV9 and TRBJ2-3; TRBD2 aligns across 7 bases. Germline loops: CDR1 SGDLS, CDR2 YYNGEE. CDR3 length: 15 residues. V shed 3 bases and J 3 bases; nucleotides not matched to a gene: 7.

V and J are TRBV13 and TRBJ2-1; TRBD2 matches 11 bases. The germline V gene has CDR1 PRHDT and CDR2 FYEKMQ (reference sequence). CDR3 length: 16 residues. V shed 6 bases, J shed 9 bases, and the junction held 13 bases outside the gene matches. The CDR3 is CASSLQTSGTTGEQFF. The DNA of the CDR3 is TGTGCCAGCAGTCTCCAGACTAGCGGGACGACTGGTGAGCAGTTCTTC. The full variable domain, with the rest looked up from reference TRBV13 and TRBJ2-1, is AAGVIQSPRHLIKEKRETATLKCYPIPRHDTVYWYQQGPGQDPQFLISFYEKMQSDKGSIPDRFSAQQFSDYHSELNMSSLELGDSALYFCASSLQTSGTTGEQFFGPGTRLTVL.

The chain combines TRBV15 with TRBJ2-7; 9 bases match TRBD1. The CDR3 loop spans 17 amino acids. Germline CDR1 LNHNV, CDR2 YYDKDF (reference sequence). V trimming: 5 bases; J trimming: 3 bases; junction bases outside the gene matches: 14. The CDR3 sequence: CATSEPYQGTGHYEQYF. Here the CDR3 DNA reads TGTGCCACCAGCGAACCATATCAGGGGACAGGGCACTACGAGCAGTACTTC.

The CDR3: CASSGRGINEKLFF. The CDR3 nucleotides are TGTGCCAGCTCCGGTCGGGGCATTAATGAAAAACTGTTTTTT. V gene TRBV18 combines with J gene TRBJ1-4, with a possible D match to TRBD1 (5 bases). The germline CDR1 and CDR2 sequences are KGHSH and LQKENI. V was cut by 6 bases and J by 4 bases, with 12 bases left in between. This CDR3 region has 14 residues.

The chain links TRBV7-8 to TRBJ2-7, with D unresolved. The CDR3 spans 14 residues. V was cut by 2 bases and J by 3 bases, with 11 bases left in between. Per germline, CDR1 SGHVS and CDR2 FQNEAQ. The CDR3 region has the DNA TGTGCCAGCAGCTTAAGGTTGCGTCTCTACGAGCAGTACTTC. It specifies CASSLRLRLYEQYF.

V and J are TRBV19 and TRBJ2-2; D unclear. The CDR3 has 12 amino acids. Germline lookup yields CDR1 LNHDA and CDR2 SQIVND (reference sequence). Trimming pared 11 bases from V and 4 bases from J, leaving 11 bases between. The CDR3 region has the DNA TGTGCCGGCCGATCAGGCACCGGGGAGCTGTTTTTT. It encodes CAGRSGTGELFF.

V usage is TRBV6-5 and J usage is TRBJ1-2; no firm D call. The germline gives CDR1 MNHEY, CDR2 SVGAGI. This CDR3 contains 16 residues. V was shortened by 0 bases and J by 3 bases, with 14 bases between the two germline ends. CDR3 region: CASSYSRRDGDYGYTF. The CDR3 nucleotides read TGTGCCAGCAGTTACTCTAGGAGGGATGGGGACTATGGCTACACCTTC.

The rearrangement joins TRBV27 to TRBJ1-1; D call uncertain. CDR3 length: 14 amino acids. Trimming cost V 2 bases and J 3 bases, with 10 bases left between them. In germline, CDR1 is MNHEY, CDR2 SMNVEV (reference sequence). For the CDR3, the DNA is TGTGCCAGCAGTTTAGTCGCCGGGGACACTGAAGCTTTCTTT. This encodes CASSLVAGDTEAFF.

The CDR3 coding sequence is TGCGCCAGCAGCCAAGAGGGGACGGGGAGAGTAGGCGAGCAGTACTTC. Residues: CASSQEGTGRVGEQYF. This chain links TRBV4-1 with TRBJ2-7; perhaps D is TRBD1 or TRBD2 (5 bases each). V dropped 0 bases and J dropped 6 bases, with 18 bases sitting between them. Germline V CDR1 and CDR2: MGHRA, YSYEKL. This CDR3 comprises 16 residues.

The chain links TRBV27 to TRBJ2-1; 13 bases map to TRBD2. The CDR3 loop spans 15 amino acids. The germline gives CDR1 MNHEY, CDR2 SMNVEV (reference sequence). The ends lost 2 bases at V and 8 bases at J; junction bases unmatched: 3. DNA of the CDR3: TGTGCCAGCAGTTTAAGGACTAGCGGGAGCGATGAGCAGTTCTTC. This gives the protein CASSLRTSGSDEQFF.